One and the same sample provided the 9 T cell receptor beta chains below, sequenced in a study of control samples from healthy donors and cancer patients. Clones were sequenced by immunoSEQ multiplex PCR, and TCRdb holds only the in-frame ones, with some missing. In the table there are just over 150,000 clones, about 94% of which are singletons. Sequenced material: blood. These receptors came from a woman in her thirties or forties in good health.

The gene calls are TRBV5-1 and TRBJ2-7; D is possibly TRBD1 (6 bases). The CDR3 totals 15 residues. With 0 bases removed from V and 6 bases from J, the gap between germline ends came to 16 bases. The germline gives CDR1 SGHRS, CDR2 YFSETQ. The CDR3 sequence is CASSLVTTGLVEQYF. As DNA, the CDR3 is TGCGCCAGCAGCTTGGTAACTACAGGGTTGGTCGAGCAGTACTTC.

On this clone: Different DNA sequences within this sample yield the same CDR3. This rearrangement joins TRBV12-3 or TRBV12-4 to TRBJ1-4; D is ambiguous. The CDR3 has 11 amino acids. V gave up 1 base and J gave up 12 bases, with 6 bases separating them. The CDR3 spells CASSLGRELFF. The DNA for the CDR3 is TGTGCCAGCAGTTTAGGACGGGAACTGTTTTTT.

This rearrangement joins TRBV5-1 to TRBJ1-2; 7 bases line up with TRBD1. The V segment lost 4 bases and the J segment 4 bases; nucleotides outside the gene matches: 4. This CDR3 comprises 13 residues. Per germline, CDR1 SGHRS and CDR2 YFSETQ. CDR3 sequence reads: CASSARTGYGYTF. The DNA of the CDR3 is TGCGCCAGCAGCGCAAGGACAGGCTATGGCTACACCTTC.

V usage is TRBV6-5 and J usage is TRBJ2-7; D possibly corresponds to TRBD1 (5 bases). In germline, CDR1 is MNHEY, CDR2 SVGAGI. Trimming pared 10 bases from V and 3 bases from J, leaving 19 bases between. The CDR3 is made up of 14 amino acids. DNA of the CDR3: TGTGCCACCTTCCCCTCACAGGCCCACTACGAGCAGTACTTC. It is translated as CATFPSQAHYEQYF.

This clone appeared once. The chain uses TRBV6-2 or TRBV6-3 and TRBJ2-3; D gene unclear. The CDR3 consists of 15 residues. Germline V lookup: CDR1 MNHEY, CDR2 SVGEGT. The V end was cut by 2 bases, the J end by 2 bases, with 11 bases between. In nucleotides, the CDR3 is TGTGCCAGCAGTTACAGGCGATCTAACACAGATACGCAGTATTTT. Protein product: CASSYRRSNTDTQYF.

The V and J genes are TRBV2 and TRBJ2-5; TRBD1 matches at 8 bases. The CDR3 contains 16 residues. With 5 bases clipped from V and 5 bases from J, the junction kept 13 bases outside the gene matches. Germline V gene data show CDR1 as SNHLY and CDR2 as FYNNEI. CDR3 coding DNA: TGTGCCAGCAGTTATGCCGGACAGGGCGGTGGGGAGACCCAGTACTTC. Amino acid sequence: CASSYAGQGGGETQYF.

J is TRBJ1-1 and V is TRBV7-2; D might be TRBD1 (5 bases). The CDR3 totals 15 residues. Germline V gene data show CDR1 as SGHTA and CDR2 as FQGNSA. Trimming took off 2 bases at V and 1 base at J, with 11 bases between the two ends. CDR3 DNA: TGTGCCAGCAGCTTAAACGGGGCTGGGAACACTGAAGCTTTCTTT. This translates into CASSLNGAGNTEAFF.

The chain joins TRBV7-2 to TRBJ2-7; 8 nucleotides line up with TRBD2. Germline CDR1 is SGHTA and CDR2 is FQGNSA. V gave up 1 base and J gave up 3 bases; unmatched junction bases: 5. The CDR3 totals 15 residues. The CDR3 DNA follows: TGTGCCAGCAGCTTAGGGGCTAGCGGGTACTACGAGCAGTACTTC. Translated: CASSLGASGYYEQYF.

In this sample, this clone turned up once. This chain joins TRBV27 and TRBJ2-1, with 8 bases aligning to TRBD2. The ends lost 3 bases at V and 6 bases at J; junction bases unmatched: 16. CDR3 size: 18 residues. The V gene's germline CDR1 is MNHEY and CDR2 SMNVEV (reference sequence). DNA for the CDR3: TGTGCCAGCAGTTTCCCCCGCGTCTCACCCGGGGGGGTCAATGAGCAGTTCTTC. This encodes CASSFPRVSPGGVNEQFF.